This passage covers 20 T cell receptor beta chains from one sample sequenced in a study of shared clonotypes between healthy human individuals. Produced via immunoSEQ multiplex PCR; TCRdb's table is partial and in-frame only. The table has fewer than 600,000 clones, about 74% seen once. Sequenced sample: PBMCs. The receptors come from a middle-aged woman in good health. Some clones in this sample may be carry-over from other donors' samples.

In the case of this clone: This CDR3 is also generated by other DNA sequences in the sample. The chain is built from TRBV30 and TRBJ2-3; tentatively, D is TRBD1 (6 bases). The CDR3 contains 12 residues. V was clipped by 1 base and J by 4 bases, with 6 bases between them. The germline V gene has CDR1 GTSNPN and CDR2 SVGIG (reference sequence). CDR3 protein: CAWSDRADTQYF. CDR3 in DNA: TGTGCCTGGAGTGACAGGGCAGATACGCAGTATTTT.

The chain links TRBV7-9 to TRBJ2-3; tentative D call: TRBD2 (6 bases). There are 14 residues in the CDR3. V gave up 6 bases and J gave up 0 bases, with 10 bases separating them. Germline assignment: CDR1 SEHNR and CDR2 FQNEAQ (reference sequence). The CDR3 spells CASRASASTDTQYF. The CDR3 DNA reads TGTGCCAGCAGAGCTAGCGCCAGCACAGATACGCAGTATTTT.

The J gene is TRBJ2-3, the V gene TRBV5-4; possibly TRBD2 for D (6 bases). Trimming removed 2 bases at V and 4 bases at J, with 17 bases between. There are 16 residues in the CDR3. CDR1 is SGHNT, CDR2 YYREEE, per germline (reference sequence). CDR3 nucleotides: TGTGCCAGCAGCTTTTATACGGGCGGGAACCCAGATACGCAGTATTTT. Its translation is CASSFYTGGNPDTQYF.

CDR3 protein: CASRLAGTYEQYF. The CDR3 DNA reads TGTGCCAGCAGACTAGCGGGGACCTACGAGCAGTACTTC. The V and J genes are TRBV2 and TRBJ2-5; 10 nucleotides agree with TRBD2. The J call may be in error: the DNA end matches TRBJ2-7 better. CDR1 SNHLY and CDR2 FYNNEI come from the germline V gene. The CDR3 is 13 residues long.

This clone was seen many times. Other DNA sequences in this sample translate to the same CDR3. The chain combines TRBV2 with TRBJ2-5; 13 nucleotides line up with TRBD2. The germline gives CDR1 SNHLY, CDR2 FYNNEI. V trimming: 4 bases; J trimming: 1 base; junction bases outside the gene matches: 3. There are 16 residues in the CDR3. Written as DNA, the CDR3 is TGTGCCAGCAGTGGTCGGACTAGCGGGAGCCAAGAGACCCAGTACTTC. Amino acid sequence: CASSGRTSGSQETQYF.

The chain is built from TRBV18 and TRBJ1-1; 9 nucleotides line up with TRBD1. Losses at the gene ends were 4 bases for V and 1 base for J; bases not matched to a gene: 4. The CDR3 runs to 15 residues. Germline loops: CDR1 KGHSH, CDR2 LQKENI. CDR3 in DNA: TGTGCCAGCTCACGGGACAGGGTGGAGAACACTGAAGCTTTCTTT. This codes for CASSRDRVENTEAFF.

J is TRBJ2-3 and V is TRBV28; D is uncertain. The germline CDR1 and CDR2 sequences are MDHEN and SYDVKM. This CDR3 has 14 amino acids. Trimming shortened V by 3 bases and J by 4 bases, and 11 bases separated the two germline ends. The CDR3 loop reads CASSLKETPDTQYF. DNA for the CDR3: TGTGCCAGCAGTTTGAAGGAAACTCCAGATACGCAGTATTTT.

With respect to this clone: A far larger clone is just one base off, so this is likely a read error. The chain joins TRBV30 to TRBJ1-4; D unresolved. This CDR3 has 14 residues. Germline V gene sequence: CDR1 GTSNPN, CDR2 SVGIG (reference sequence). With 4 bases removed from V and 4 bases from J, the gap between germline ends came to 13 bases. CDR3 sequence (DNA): TGTGCCTGGAACCGCCTGGGTGATAATGAAAAACTGTTTTTT. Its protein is CAWNRLGDNEKLFF.

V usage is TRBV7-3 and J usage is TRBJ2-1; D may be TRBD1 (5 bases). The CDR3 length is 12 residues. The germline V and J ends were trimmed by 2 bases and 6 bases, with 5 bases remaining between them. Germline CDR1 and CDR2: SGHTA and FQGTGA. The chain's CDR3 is CASSLGANEQFF. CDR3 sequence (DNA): TGTGCCAGCAGCTTAGGGGCCAATGAGCAGTTCTTC.

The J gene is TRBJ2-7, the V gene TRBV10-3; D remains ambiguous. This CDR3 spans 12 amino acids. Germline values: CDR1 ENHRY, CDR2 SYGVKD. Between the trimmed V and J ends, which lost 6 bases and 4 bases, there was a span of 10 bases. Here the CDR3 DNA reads TGTGCCATCAGGGACGATGATTACGAGCAGTACTTC. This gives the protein CAIRDDDYEQYF.

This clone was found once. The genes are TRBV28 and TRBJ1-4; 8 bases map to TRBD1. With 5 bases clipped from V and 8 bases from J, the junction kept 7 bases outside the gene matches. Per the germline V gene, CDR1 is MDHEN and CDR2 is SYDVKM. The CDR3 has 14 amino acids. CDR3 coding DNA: TGTGCCAGCAGTCTAGGACAGGGAAGGGAAAAACTGTTTTTT. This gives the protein CASSLGQGREKLFF.

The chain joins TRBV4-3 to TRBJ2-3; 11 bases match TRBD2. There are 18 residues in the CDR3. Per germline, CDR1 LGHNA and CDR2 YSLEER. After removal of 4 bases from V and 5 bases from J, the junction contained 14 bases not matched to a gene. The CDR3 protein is CASSRSGVAGGPGDTQYF. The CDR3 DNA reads TGCGCCAGCAGCCGTTCGGGAGTAGCGGGAGGGCCTGGAGATACGCAGTATTTT.

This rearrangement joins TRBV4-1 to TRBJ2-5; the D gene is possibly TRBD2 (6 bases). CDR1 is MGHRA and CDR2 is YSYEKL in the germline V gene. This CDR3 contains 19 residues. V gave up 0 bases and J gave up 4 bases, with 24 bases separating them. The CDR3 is CASSQEKPAAPGRRETQYF. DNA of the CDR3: TGCGCCAGCAGCCAAGAAAAGCCAGCGGCCCCAGGGAGGAGAGAGACCCAGTACTTC.

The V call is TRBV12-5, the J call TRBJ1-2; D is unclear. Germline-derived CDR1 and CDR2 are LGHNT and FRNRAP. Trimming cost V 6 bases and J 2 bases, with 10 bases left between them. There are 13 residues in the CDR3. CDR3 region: CASGGSSNYGYTF. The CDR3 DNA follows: TGTGCTAGTGGGGGGTCCTCCAACTATGGCTACACCTTC.

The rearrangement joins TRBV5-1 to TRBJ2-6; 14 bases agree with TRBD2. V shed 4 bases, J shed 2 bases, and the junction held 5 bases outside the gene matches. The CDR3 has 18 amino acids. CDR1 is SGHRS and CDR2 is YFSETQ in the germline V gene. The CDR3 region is CASSPGTSGSAGANVLTF. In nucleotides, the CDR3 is TGCGCCAGCAGCCCTGGGACTAGCGGGAGTGCTGGGGCCAACGTCCTGACTTTC.

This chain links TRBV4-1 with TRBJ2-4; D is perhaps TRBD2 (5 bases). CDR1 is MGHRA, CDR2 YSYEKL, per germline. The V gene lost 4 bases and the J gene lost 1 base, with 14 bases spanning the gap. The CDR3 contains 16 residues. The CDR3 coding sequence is TGCGCCAGCAGCCGGACCCTCGGGGTGGCCAAAAACATTCAGTACTTC. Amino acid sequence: CASSRTLGVAKNIQYF.

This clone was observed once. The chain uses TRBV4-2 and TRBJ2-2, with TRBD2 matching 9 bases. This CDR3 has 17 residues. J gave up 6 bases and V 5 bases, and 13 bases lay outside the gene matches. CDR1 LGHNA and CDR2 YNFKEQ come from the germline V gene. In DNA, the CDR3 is TGTGCCAGCAGCTTAGTGCCGGGACTAGCTGCTGCCGGGGAGCTGTTTTTT. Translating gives CASSLVPGLAAAGELFF.

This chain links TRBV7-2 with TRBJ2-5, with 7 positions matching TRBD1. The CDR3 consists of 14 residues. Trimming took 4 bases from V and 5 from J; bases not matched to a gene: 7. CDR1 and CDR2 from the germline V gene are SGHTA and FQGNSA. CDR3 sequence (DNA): TGTGCCAGCAGCTCCCGCCAGGGGGTTGAGACCCAGTACTTC. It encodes CASSSRQGVETQYF.

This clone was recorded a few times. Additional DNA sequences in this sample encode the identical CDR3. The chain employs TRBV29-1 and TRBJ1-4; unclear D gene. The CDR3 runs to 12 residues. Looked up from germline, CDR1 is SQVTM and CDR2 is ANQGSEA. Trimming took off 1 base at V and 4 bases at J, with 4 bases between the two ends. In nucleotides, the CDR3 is TGCAGCGTTGAAGGGAATAATGAAAAACTGTTTTTT. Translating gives CSVEGNNEKLFF.

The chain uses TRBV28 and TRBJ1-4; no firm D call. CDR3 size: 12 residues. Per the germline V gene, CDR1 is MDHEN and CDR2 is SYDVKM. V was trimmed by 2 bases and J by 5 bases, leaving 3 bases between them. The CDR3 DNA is TGTGCCAGCAGTTTACAAAATGAAAAACTGTTTTTT. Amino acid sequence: CASSLQNEKLFF.